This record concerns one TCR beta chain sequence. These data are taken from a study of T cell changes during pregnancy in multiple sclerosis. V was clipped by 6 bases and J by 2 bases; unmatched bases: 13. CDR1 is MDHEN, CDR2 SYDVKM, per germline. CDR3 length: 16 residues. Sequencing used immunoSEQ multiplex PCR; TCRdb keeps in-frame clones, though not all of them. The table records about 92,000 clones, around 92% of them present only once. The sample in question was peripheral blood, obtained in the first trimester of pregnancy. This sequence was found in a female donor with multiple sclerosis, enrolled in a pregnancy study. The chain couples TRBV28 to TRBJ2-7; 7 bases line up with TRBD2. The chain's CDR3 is CASSSLYSGKTYEQYF. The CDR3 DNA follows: TGTGCCAGCAGCTCCCTTTACAGCGGGAAGACCTACGAGCAGTACTTC.